This T cell receptor beta chain was sequenced in a study of blood T cell repertoires in COVID-19. On the study more broadly: COVID-19 samples, acute and convalescent, were from the United States, Italy and Spain. Nucleic acid was either cDNA or gDNA, and it came from T cells, B-cell-depleted T cells, or PBMCs.

Study processing details: It was from reference gene primer amplification that nucleated cell counts were estimated. The table came from immunoSEQ multiplex PCR; TCRdb's copy has only in-frame clones and leaves some out. V, J and clone size reflect that table, while D and trimming were determined from the DNA. The sample shows 250,000 to 300,000 clones, 86% of them seen only once. Seattle enrolled patients during active infection and tracked them longitudinally. The V and J ends lost 5 bases and 4 bases respectively, with 10 bases between them. There are 13 residues in the CDR3. CDR1 is MDHEN and CDR2 is SYDVKM in the germline V gene.

This receptor was taken from a woman aged 70-85 years with COVID-19, enrolled during active disease. The sequencing sample was made of peripheral blood. The V and J genes are TRBV28 and TRBJ2-3; possibly TRBD1 for D (6 bases). The CDR3 DNA sequence: TGTGCCAGCAGTCCCTCAGGGGCAGATACGCAGTATTTT. Its protein product is CASSPSGADTQYF.